The next 16 T cell receptor beta chains were all read from a single sample in a study of blood T cell repertoires in COVID-19. Measured with immunoSEQ multiplex PCR; TCRdb has only the in-frame clones, and not every one. The table has around 200,000 clones, about 76% seen once. The material sequenced was peripheral blood. The receptors come from a woman in her thirties or forties with COVID-19, enrolled during active disease.

This chain connects TRBV4-3 to TRBJ2-1; a possible D gene is TRBD1 (5 bases). Germline V lookup: CDR1 LGHNA, CDR2 YSLEER. Trimming cost V 1 base and J 6 bases, with 13 bases left between them. CDR3 length: 15 amino acids. The CDR3 coding sequence is TGCGCCAGCAGCCAAGGGCAAGGGGCCGTCAATGAGCAGTTCTTC. It yields the protein CASSQGQGAVNEQFF.

The chain has TRBV6-5 and TRBJ2-4; TRBD1 matches 7 bases. The CDR3 is 15 amino acids. Germline CDR1 is MNHEY and CDR2 is SVGAGI. V gave up 0 bases and J gave up 5 bases; unmatched junction bases: 4. CDR3 in amino acids: CASSYSGTVQNIQYF. CDR3 in DNA: TGTGCCAGCAGTTACTCGGGGACAGTTCAAAACATTCAGTACTTC.

The chain joins TRBV18 to TRBJ2-5; D not resolved. The CDR3 sequence is 12 residues long. Deletions cut 5 bases from V and 0 bases from J, with 4 bases between. Germline CDR1 KGHSH, CDR2 LQKENI. The CDR3, as DNA: TGTGCCAGCTCAAGCTACCAAGAGACCCAGTACTTC. Amino acids: CASSSYQETQYF.

The rearrangement links TRBV7-9 to TRBJ2-1; 10 bases fit TRBD2. The germline V gene encodes CDR1 SEHNR and CDR2 FQNEAQ (reference sequence). V gave up 1 base and J gave up 8 bases; unmatched junction bases: 5. The CDR3 covers 15 residues. The CDR3 here is CASSLVLLAGDEQFF. Here the CDR3 DNA reads TGTGCCAGCAGCTTAGTCCTCCTAGCGGGAGATGAGCAGTTCTTC.

The chain is built from TRBV19 and TRBJ1-5; the D is unclear. Trimming cost V 5 bases and J 0 bases, with 8 bases left between them. The CDR3 length is 14 residues. The germline V gene has CDR1 LNHDA and CDR2 SQIVND (reference sequence). The CDR3: CASSGFSSNQPQHF. The CDR3, as DNA: TGTGCCAGTAGTGGCTTCTCTAGCAATCAGCCCCAGCATTTT. Looking up the rest from reference TRBV19 and TRBJ1-5 gives the full variable domain: DGGITQSPKYLFRKEGQNVTLSCEQNLNHDAMYWYRQDPGQGLRLIYYSQIVNDFQKGDIAEGYSVSREKKESFPLTVTSAQKNPTAFYLCASSGFSSNQPQHFGDGTRLSIL.

This clone was recorded only once. The chain joins TRBV4-1 to TRBJ1-6; D possibly corresponds to TRBD1 (6 bases). The germline V gene encodes CDR1 MGHRA and CDR2 YSYEKL. The germline V and J ends were trimmed by 0 bases and 9 bases, with 15 bases remaining between them. CDR3 length: 16 residues. The CDR3 DNA sequence: TGCGCCAGCAGCCAAGATCTGCCAGGGGTGGGTTCACCCCTCCACTTT. This sequence encodes CASSQDLPGVGSPLHF.

This clone was picked up a small number of times. The rearrangement joins TRBV25-1 to TRBJ2-1, with 8 nucleotides matching TRBD2. V gave up 5 bases and J gave up 12 bases; unmatched junction bases: 6. CDR3 length: 12 residues. Germline assignment: CDR1 MGHDK and CDR2 SYGVNS. The CDR3 is CASSSTTSVQFF. CDR3 DNA: TGTGCCAGCAGTTCTACGACTAGCGTGCAGTTCTTC.

The chain links TRBV10-3 to TRBJ2-2, with D perhaps matching TRBD2 (5 bases). V lost 0 bases and J 7 bases, leaving 12 bases between the germline ends. CDR1 and CDR2 from the germline V gene are ENHRY and SYGVKD. The length of the CDR3 is 15 residues. The CDR3 bases are TGTGCCATCAGTGAGTCAGGTAGCGAAGGCGGGGAGCTGTTTTTT. It is translated as CAISESGSEGGELFF.

The chain couples TRBV6-5 to TRBJ2-5; D is possibly TRBD2 (6 bases). This CDR3 contains 14 residues. V lost 4 bases and J 5 bases, leaving 14 bases between the germline ends. Per germline, CDR1 MNHEY and CDR2 SVGAGI. The CDR3 is CASSFSGTLETQYF. CDR3 DNA sequence: TGTGCCAGCAGTTTCTCCGGGACTCTCGAGACCCAGTACTTC.

The CDR3 DNA reads as TGCGCCAGCAGCTGGCTGGGGACAGGGGAATACAATGGCTACACCTTC. Protein product: CASSWLGTGEYNGYTF. The gene calls are TRBV5-1 and TRBJ1-2; 10 nucleotides align to TRBD1. The CDR3 consists of 16 residues. CDR1 is SGHRS and CDR2 is YFSETQ in the germline V gene. Trimming removed 3 bases from V and 6 bases from J; junction bases left unmatched: 11.

CDR3 residues: CASSLVLMGTGSGNTIYF. The CDR3 DNA reads TGTGCCAGCAGCTTAGTTCTGATGGGGACTGGCTCTGGAAACACCATATATTTT. The V call is TRBV7-8, the J call TRBJ1-3, with D possibly TRBD1 on 5 matching bases. CDR3 length: 18 residues. V gave up 1 base and J gave up 0 bases, with 16 bases separating them. Per the germline V gene, CDR1 is SGHVS and CDR2 is FQNEAQ.

In this sample, this clone turned up a few times. This chain links TRBV19 with TRBJ2-1; 7 bases map to TRBD2. The V gene end was trimmed by 6 bases and the J gene end by 4 bases; junction bases not matched to a gene: 12. In germline, CDR1 is LNHDA, CDR2 SQIVND (reference sequence). The CDR3 runs 16 residues. Written as DNA, the CDR3 is TGTGCCAGTAGACTTGGGACTACCGAACCGTACAATGAGCAGTTCTTC. Residues: CASRLGTTEPYNEQFF.

This chain uses TRBV16 with TRBJ2-6; D is uncertain. The CDR3 loop spans 15 amino acids. Germline-derived CDR1 and CDR2 are KGHSY and FQNENV. The ends were cut back, 4 bases at V and 0 bases at J, with 7 bases in the middle. CDR3 in amino acids: CASSRTFSGANVLTF. The CDR3 DNA reads as TGTGCCAGCAGCCGAACATTCTCTGGGGCCAACGTCCTGACTTTC.

This clone came up once. The chain uses TRBV30 and TRBJ1-4, with TRBD1 matching 8 bases. The germline V gene encodes CDR1 GTSNPN and CDR2 SVGIG (reference sequence). The CDR3 runs 15 residues. V lost 7 bases and J lost 4; bases outside the gene matches: 11. Written as DNA, the CDR3 is TGTGCCTCCGGTGGGCGGGACAGGTTTAATGAAAAACTGTTTTTT. It translates to CASGGRDRFNEKLFF.

J is TRBJ1-2 and V is TRBV9; no definite D call. Germline CDR1 and CDR2: SGDLS and YYNGEE. This CDR3 region has 12 residues. Between the trimmed V and J ends, which lost 0 bases and 8 bases, there was a span of 8 bases. CDR3 in DNA: TGTGCCAGCAGCGTAGATTCCCTCGGCTACACCTTC. This sequence encodes CASSVDSLGYTF.

This clone was counted only a few times. This chain joins TRBV7-2 and TRBJ1-5; 9 bases align to TRBD1. There are 14 residues in the CDR3. CDR1 is SGHTA and CDR2 is FQGNSA in the germline V gene. V was pared by 5 bases and J by 5 bases, with 4 bases of the junction left unmatched. The CDR3 is CASSLDRGHQPQHF. In nucleotides, the CDR3 is TGTGCCAGCAGCCTGGACAGGGGTCATCAGCCCCAGCATTTT.